This TCR beta chain was documented in a study of cytomegalovirus exposure and HLA in healthy donors. This clone occurred a few times. Its antigen is not identified. The junction departs from the called germline gene at one end, perhaps through a read error. Overall study results and limits: Reports indicated that the classifier achieved high specificity and sensitivity in diagnosing cytomegalovirus status. Presence/absence comparisons presumed near-even sequencing depth among donors.

The CDR3 is 17 amino acids. Germline loops: CDR1 SEHNR, CDR2 FQNEAQ (reference sequence). The PCR had 60 Vbeta and 13 Jbeta primers. The assay was immunoSEQ multiplex PCR, and TCRdb's table has in-frame clones only and misses some. The sample carries under 170,000 clones, approximately 79% recorded once. Sequenced: PBMCs. The chain links TRBV7-9 to TRBJ2-5, with 10 nucleotides matching TRBD2. This receptor was taken from a man between 45 and 60 years old in good health and CMV-seropositive. CDR3 DNA: TGTTCCAGCAGCTTGGGCGCTAGAGCGGGAGGGCGAGAGACCCAGTACTTC. Translating gives CSSSLGARAGGRETQYF.